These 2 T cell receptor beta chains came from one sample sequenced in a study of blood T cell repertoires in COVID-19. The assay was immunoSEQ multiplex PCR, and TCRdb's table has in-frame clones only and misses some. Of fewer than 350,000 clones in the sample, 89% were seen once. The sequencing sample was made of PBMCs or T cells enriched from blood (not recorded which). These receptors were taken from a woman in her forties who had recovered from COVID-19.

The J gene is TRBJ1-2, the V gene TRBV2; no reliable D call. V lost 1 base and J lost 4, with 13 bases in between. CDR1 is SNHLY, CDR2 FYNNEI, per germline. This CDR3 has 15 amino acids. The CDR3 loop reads CASSEVRLAPYGYTF. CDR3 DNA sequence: TGTGCCAGCAGTGAAGTTCGGTTAGCTCCCTATGGCTACACCTTC.

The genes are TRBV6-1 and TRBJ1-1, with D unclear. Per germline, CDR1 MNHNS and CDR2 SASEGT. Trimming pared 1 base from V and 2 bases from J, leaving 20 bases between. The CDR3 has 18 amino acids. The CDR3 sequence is CASSEGRFGSVKNTEAFF. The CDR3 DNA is TGTGCCAGCAGTGAAGGTCGCTTTGGCAGTGTGAAAAACACTGAAGCTTTCTTT.